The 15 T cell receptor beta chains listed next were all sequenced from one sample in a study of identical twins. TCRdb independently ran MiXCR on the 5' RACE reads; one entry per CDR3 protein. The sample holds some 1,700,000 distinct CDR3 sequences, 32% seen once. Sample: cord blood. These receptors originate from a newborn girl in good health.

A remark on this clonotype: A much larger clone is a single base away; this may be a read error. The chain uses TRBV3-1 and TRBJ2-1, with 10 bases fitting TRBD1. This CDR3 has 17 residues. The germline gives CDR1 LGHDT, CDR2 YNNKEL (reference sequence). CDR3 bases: TGTGACAGCAGCCAAGACGGGACAGGGGTGATCTTCGGTGAGCAGTTCTTC. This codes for CDSSQDGTGVIFGEQFF.

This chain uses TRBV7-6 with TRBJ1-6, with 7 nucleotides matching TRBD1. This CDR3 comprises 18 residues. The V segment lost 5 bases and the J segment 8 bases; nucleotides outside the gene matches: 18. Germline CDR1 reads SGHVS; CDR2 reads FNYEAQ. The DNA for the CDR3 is TGTGCCAGCAGCCCGAGGACAGGCGGAGTGGTGATTGATTCACCCCTCCACTTT. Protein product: CASSPRTGGVVIDSPLHF.

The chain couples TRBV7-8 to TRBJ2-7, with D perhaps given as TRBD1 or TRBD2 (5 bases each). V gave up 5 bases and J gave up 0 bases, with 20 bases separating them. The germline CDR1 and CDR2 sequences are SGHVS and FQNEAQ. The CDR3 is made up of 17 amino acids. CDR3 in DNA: TGTGCCAGCAGCCCACTTAATTGGGGGACGAACTCCTACGAGCAGTACTTC. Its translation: CASSPLNWGTNSYEQYF.

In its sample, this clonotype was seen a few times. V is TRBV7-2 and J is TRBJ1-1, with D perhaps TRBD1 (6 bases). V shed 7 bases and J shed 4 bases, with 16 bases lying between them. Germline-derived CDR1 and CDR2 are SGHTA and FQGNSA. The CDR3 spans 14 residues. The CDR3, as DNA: TGTGCCAGCACTGAACAGGGTACGGGCACTGAAGCTTTCTTT. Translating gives CASTEQGTGTEAFF.

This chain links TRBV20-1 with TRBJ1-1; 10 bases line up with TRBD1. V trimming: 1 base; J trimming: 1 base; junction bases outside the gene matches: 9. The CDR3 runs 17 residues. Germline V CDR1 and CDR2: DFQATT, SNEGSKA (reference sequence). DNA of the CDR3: TGCAGTGCTAGAGCTTGGGACAGGGGCATTACGAACACTGAAGCTTTCTTT. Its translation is CSARAWDRGITNTEAFF.

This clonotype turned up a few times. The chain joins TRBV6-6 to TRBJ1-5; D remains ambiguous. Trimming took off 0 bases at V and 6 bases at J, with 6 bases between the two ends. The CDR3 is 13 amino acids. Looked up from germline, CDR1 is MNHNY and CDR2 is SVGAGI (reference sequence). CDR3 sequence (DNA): TGTGCCAGCAGTTACTCACTAACTCAGCCCCAGCATTTT. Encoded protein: CASSYSLTQPQHF.

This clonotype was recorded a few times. CDR3 in DNA: TGTGCCAGCAGCGCCGGGACAGGGAGGAATGGCTACACCTTC. It is translated as CASSAGTGRNGYTF. The chain has TRBV9 and TRBJ1-2, with 9 nucleotides matching TRBD1. The CDR3 spans 14 residues. The germline gives CDR1 SGDLS, CDR2 YYNGEE. The V segment lost 3 bases and the J segment 6 bases; nucleotides outside the gene matches: 6.

CDR3 sequence: CASSLEPGNYNEQFF. CDR3 nucleotide sequence: TGTGCCAGCAGCTTGGAGCCGGGGAACTACAATGAGCAGTTCTTC. The V call is TRBV5-6, the J call TRBJ2-1; a weak D match, TRBD2 (5 bases). The V gene's germline CDR1 is SGHDT and CDR2 YYEEEE. The V end was cut by 0 bases, the J end by 3 bases, with 10 bases between. This CDR3 has 15 amino acids.

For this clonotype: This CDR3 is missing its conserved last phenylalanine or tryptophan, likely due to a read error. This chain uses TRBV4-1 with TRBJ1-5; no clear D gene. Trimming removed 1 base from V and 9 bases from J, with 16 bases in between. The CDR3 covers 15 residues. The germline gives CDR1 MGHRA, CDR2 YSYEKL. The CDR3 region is CASSQAVPPFGPQHV. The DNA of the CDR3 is TGCGCCAGCAGCCAAGCAGTTCCGCCTTTTGGGCCCCAGCATGTT.

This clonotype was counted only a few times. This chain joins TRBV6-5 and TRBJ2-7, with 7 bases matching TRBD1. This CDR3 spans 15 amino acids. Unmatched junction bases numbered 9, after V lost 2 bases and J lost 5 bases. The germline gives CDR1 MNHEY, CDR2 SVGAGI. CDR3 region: CASSYRDRVEDEQYF. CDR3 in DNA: TGTGCCAGCAGTTACCGCGACAGGGTAGAGGACGAGCAGTACTTC.

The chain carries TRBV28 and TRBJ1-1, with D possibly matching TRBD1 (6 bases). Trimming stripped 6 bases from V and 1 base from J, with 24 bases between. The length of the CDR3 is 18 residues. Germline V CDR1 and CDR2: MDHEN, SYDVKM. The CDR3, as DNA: TGTGCCAGCAGCCCCCCATTTGGGGGCCCGAGTCGGAACACTGAAGCTTTCTTT. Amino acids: CASSPPFGGPSRNTEAFF.

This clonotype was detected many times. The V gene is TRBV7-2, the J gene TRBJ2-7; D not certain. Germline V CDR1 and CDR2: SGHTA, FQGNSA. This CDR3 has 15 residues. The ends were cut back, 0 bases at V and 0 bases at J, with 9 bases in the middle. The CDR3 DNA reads TGTGCCAGCAGCTTAGCGTTGGTGGCCTCCTACGAGCAGTACTTC. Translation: CASSLALVASYEQYF.

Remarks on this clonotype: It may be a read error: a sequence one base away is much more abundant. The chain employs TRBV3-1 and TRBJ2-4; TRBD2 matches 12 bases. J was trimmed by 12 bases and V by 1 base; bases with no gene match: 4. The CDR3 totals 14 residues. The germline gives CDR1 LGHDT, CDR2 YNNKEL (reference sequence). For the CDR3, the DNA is TGTGCCAGCAGCCAAGGACTAGCGGGAGCCGATCAGTACTTC. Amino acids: CASSQGLAGADQYF.

Here the CDR3 DNA reads TGCGCCAGCAGCCAGATCATGACAGGGACCGGGGAGCTGTTTTTT. This translates into CASSQIMTGTGELFF. This chain uses TRBV4-1 with TRBJ2-2; TRBD1 matches 7 bases. V was clipped by 3 bases and J by 5 bases; unmatched bases: 6. The CDR3 loop spans 15 amino acids. Germline loops: CDR1 MGHRA, CDR2 YSYEKL.

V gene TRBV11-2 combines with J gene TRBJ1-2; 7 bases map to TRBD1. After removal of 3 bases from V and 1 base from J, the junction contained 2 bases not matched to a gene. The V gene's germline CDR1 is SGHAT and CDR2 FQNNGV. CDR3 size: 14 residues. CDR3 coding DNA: TGTGCCAGCAGCTTCGGACAGGTTAACTATGGCTACACCTTC. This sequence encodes CASSFGQVNYGYTF.